This T cell receptor (beta chain) comes out of a study of T cells expressing NK-cell markers. Study in general: All TCR beta repertoires analysed originated from sorted CD3+CD56+NKG2C+, CD3+CD56+NKG2C- and CD3+CD56-NKG2C+ T cells.

TCRdb re-called the 5' RACE reads and catalogs CDR3 proteins one per entry, DNA excluded. This sample contains some 410,000 distinct CDR3 sequences. The length of the CDR3 is 14 residues. Per germline, CDR1 LGHDT and CDR2 YNNKEL (reference sequence). Sequencing was carried out using blood T cells: a sorted CD56 or NKG2C T cell subset, CD4+ or CD8+ T cells, or bulk PBMC T cells (not recorded which). The chain recombines TRBV3-1 with TRBJ2-7; TCRdb lists TRBD2, though no DNA is available to test this call. The origin of this receptor is a woman between 18 and 70 years old in good health. The CDR3 is CASSQSSANYEQYF.